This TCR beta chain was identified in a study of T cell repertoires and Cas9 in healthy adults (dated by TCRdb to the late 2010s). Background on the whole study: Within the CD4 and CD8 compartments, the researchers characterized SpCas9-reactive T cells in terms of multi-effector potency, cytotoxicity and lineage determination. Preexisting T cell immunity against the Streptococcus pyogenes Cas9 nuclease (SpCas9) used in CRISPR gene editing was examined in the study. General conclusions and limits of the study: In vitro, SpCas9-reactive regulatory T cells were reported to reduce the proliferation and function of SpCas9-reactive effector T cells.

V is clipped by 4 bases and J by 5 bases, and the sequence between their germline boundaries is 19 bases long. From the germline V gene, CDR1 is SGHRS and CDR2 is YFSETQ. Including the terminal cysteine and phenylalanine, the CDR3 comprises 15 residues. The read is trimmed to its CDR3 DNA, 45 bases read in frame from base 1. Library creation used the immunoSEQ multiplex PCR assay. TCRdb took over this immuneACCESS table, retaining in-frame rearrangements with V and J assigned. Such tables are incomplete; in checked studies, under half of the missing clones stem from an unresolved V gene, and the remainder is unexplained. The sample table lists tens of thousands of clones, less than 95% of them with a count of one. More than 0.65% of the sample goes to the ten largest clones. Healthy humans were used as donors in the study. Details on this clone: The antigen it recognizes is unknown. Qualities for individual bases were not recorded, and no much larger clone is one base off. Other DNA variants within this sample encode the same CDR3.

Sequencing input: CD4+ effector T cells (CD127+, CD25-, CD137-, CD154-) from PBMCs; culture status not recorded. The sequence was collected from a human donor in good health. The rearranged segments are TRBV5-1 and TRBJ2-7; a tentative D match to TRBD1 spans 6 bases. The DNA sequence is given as TGCGCCAGCAGCGGGGCGGTTAACAGGGATAACGAGCAGTACTTC. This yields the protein CASSGAVNRDNEQYF.